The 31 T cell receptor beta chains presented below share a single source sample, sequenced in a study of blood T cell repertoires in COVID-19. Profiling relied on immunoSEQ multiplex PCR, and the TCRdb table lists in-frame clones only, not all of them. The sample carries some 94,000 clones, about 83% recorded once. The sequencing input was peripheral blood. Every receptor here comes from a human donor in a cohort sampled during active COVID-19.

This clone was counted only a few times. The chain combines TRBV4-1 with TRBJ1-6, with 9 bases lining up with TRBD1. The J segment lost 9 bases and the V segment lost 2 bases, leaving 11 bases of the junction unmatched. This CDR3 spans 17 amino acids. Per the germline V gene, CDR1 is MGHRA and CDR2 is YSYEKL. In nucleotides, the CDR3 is TGCGCCAGCAGCCAACCCCTCCGGGACAGGGACGGTTCACCCCTCCACTTT. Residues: CASSQPLRDRDGSPLHF.

CDR3 sequence reads: CASSQDPAGVNEKLFF. CDR3 DNA: TGCGCCAGCAGCCAAGACCCGGCAGGGGTTAATGAAAAACTGTTTTTT. J is TRBJ1-4 and V is TRBV4-1; D might be TRBD1 (6 bases). The CDR3 is 16 residues long. Trimming took 0 bases from V and 4 from J, leaving 12 bases between them. CDR1 and CDR2 from the germline V gene are MGHRA and YSYEKL.

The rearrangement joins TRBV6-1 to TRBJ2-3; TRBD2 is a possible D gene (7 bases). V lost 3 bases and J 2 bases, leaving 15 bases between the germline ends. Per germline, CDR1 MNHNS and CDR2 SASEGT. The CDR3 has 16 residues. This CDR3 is CASSEGQGRVTDTQYF. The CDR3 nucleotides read TGTGCCAGCAGTGAGGGCCAGGGGAGGGTCACAGATACGCAGTATTTT.

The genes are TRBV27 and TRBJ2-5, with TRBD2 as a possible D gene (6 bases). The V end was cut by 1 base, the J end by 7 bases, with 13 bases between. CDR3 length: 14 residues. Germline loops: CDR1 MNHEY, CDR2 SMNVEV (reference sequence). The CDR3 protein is CASSLLGAGGTQYF. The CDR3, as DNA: TGTGCCAGCAGTTTATTAGGCGCCGGGGGGACCCAGTACTTC.

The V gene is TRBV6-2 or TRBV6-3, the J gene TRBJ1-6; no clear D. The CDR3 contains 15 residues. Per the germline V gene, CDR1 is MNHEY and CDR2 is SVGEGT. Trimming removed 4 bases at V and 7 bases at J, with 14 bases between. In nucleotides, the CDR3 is TGTGCCAGCAGTTCCAGTCACAGTCCCAATTCACCCCTCCACTTT. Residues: CASSSSHSPNSPLHF.

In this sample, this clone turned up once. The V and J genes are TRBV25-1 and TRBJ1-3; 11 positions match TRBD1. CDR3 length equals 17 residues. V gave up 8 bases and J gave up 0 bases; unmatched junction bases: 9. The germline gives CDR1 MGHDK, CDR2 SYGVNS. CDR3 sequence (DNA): TGTGCCAGCTTCCCCCGGGACAGGGGGGACTCTGGAAACACCATATATTTT. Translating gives CASFPRDRGDSGNTIYF.

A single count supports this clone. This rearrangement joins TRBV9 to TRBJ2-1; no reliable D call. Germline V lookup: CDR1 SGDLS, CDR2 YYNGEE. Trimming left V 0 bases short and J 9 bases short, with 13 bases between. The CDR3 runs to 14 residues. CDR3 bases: TGTGCCAGCAGCGTAGGTTCCGGGTTCGGTGAGCAGTTCTTC. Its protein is CASSVGSGFGEQFF.

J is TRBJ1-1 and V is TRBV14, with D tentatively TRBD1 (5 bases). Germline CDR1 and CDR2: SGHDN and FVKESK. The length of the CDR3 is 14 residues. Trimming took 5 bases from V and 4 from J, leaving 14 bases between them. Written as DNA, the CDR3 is TGTGCCAGCAGCTTACAGGTCAGAGGCACTGAAGCTTTCTTT. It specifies CASSLQVRGTEAFF.

The CDR3 sequence is CASSLAGRQYGYTF. In DNA, the CDR3 is TGTGCCAGCAGTTTAGCAGGGCGCCAATATGGCTACACCTTC. The J gene is TRBJ1-2, the V gene TRBV27; perhaps TRBD1 as D (5 bases). Germline CDR1 is MNHEY and CDR2 is SMNVEV (reference sequence). Trimming pared 2 bases from V and 5 bases from J, leaving 12 bases between. The CDR3 sequence is 14 residues long.

This CDR3 reads CASSLSTGYNEQFF. CDR3 DNA sequence: TGTGCCAGCAGCCTCAGTACAGGATACAATGAGCAGTTCTTC. The genes are TRBV6-5 and TRBJ2-1; tentative D call: TRBD1 (5 bases). Trimming took off 6 bases at V and 4 bases at J, with 13 bases between the two ends. The germline V gene has CDR1 MNHEY and CDR2 SVGAGI. The CDR3 consists of 14 residues.

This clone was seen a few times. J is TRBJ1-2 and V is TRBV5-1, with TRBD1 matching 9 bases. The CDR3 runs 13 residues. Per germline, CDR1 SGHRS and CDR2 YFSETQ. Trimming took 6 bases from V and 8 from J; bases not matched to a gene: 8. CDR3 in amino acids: CASMGQGGGGYTF. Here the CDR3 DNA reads TGCGCCAGCATGGGACAGGGAGGTGGAGGCTACACCTTC.

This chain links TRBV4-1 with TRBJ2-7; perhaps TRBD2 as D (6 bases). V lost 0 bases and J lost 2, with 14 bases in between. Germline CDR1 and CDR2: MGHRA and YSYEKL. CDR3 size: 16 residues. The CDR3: CASSQDLPGGPYEQYF. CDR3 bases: TGCGCCAGCAGCCAAGATCTTCCAGGAGGGCCCTACGAGCAGTACTTC.

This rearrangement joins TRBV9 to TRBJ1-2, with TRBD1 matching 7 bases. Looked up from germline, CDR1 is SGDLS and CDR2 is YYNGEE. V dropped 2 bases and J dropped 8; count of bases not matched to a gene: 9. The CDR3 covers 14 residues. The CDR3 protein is CASSVGTGEYGYTF. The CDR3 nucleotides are TGTGCCAGCAGCGTCGGCACAGGGGAGTACGGCTACACCTTC.

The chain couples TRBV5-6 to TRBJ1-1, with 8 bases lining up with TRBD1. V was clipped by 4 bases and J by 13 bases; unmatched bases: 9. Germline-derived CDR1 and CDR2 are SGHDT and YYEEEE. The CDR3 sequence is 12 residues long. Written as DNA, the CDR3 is TGTGCCAGCAGCCTCCGGGACAGGCAAGTTTTCTTT. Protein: CASSLRDRQVFF.

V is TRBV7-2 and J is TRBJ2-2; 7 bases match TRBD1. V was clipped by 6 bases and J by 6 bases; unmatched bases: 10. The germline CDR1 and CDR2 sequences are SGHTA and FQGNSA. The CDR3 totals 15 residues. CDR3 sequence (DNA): TGTGCCAGCAGTTTGGGACAGATCCAATCCGGGGAGCTGTTTTTT. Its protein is CASSLGQIQSGELFF.

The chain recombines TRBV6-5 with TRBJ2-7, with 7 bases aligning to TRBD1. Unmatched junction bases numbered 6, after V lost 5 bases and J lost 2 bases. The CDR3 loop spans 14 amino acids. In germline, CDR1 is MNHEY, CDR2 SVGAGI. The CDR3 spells CASSPGTDTYEQYF. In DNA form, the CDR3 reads TGTGCCAGCAGTCCCGGGACAGACACCTACGAGCAGTACTTC.

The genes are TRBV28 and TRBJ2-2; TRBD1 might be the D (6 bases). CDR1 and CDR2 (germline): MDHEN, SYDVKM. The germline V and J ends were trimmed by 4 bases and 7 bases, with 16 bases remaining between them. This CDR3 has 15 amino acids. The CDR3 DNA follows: TGTGCCAGCAGTTCCCTGACAGGAGCGAGCGGGGAGCTGTTTTTT. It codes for CASSSLTGASGELFF.

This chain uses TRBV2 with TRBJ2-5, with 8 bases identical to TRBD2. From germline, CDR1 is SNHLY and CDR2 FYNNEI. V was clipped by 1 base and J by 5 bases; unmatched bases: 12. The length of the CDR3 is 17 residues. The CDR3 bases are TGTGCCAGCAGTGAAGGGGTCGAACTAGCGGTCCGGGAGACCCAGTACTTC. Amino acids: CASSEGVELAVRETQYF.

CDR3 residues: CASSNRYEAFF. The CDR3 coding sequence is TGTGCCAGCAGCAACAGGTATGAAGCTTTCTTT. This chain links TRBV11-2 with TRBJ1-1; possibly TRBD1 for D (5 bases). The CDR3 spans 11 residues. Trimming pared 5 bases from V and 7 bases from J, leaving 8 bases between. The germline V gene encodes CDR1 SGHAT and CDR2 FQNNGV.

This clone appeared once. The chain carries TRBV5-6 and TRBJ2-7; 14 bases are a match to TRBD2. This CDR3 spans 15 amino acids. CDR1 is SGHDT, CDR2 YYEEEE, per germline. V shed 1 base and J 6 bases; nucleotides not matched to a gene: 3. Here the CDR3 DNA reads TGTGCCAGCAGCTTGACCGGACTAGCGGGAGGCGAGCAGTACTTC. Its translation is CASSLTGLAGGEQYF.

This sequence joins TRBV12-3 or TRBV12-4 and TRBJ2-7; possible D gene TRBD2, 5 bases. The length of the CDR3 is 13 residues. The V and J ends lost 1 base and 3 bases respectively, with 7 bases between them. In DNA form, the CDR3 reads TGTGCCAGCAGTTTAGACGGAGGCTACGAGCAGTACTTC. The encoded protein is CASSLDGGYEQYF.

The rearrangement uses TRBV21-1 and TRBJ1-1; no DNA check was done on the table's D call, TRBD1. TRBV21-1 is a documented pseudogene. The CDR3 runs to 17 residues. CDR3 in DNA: TGTGCCAGCAGCAAAGTCGGGACAGGGCTCATGAACACTGAAGCTTTCTTT. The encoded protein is CASSKVGTGLMNTEAFF.

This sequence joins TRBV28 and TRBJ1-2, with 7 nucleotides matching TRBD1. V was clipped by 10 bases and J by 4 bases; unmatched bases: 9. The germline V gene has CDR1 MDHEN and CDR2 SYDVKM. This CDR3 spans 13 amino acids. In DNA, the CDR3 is TGTGCCATCAGGGGGGGAGGGACCTATGGCTACACCTTC. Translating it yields CAIRGGGTYGYTF.

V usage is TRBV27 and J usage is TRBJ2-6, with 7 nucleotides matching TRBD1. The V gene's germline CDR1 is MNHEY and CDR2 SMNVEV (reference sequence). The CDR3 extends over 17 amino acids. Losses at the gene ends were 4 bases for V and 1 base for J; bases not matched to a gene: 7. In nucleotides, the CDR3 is TGTGCCAGCAGTTCGGGACAGCTAATTTCTGGGGCCAACGTCCTGACTTTC. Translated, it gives CASSSGQLISGANVLTF.

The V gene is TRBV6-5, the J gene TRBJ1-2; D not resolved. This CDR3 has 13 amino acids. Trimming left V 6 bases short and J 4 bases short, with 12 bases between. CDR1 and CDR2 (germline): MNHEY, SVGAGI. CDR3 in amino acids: CASSEEGIYGYTF. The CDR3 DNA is TGTGCCAGCAGCGAGGAGGGCATCTATGGCTACACCTTC.

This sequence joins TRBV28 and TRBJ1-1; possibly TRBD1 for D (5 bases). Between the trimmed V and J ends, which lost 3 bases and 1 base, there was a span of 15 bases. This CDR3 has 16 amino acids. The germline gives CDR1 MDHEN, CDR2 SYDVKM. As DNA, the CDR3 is TGTGCCAGCAGTTTTCTGGGAGCCGGGGGGAACACTGAAGCTTTCTTT. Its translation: CASSFLGAGGNTEAFF.

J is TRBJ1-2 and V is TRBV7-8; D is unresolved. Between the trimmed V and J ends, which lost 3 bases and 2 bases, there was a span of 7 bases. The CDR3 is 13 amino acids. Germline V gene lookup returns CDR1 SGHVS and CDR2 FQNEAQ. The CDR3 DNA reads TGTGCCAGCAGCTTCAGGAGGAACTATGGCTACACCTTC. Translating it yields CASSFRRNYGYTF.

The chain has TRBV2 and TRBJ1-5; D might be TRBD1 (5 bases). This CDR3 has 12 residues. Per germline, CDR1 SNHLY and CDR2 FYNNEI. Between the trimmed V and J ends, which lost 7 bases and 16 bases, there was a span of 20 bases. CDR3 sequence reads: CASTLGGANSHF. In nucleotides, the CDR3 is TGTGCCAGCACCCTAGGAGGGGCCAATAGCCATTTT. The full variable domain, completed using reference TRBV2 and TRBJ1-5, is EPEVTQTPSHQVTQMGQEVILRCVPISNHLYFYWYRQILGQKVEFLVSFYNNEISEKSEIFDDQFSVERPDGSNFTLKIRSTKLEDSAMYFCASTLGGANSHFGDGTRLSIL.

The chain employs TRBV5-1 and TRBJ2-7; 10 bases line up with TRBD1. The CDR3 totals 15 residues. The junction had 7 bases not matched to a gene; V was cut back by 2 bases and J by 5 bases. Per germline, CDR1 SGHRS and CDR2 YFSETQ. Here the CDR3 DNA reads TGCGCCAGCAGCTTACCGGGACAGGGGACCCACGAGCAGTACTTC. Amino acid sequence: CASSLPGQGTHEQYF.

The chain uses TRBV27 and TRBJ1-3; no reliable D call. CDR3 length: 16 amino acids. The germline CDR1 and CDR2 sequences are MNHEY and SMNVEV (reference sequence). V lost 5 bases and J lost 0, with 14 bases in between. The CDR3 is CASSPYAASSGNTIYF. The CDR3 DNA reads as TGTGCCAGCAGTCCGTACGCGGCTTCCTCTGGAAACACCATATATTTT.

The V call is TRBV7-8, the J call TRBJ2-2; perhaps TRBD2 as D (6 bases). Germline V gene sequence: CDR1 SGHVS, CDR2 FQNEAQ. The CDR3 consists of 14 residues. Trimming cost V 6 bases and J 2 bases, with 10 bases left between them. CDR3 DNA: TGTGCCAGCAGTTCCGGGACTAACACCGGGGAGCTGTTTTTT. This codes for CASSSGTNTGELFF.